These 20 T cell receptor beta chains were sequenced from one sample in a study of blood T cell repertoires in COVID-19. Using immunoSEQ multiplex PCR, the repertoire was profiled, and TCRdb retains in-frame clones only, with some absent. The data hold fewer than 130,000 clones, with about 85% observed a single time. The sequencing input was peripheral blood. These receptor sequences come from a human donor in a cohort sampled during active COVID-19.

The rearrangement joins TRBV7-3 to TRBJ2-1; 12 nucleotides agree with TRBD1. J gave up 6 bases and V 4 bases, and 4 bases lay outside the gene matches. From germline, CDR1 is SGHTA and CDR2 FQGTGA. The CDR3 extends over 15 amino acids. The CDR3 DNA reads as TGTGCCAGCAGCTCCGGGACAGGGGGCATCAATGAGCAGTTCTTC. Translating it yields CASSSGTGGINEQFF.

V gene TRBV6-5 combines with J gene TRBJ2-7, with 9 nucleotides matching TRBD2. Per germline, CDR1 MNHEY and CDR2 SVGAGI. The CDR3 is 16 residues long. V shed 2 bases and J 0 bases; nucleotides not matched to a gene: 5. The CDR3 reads CASSYGLAGISYEQYF. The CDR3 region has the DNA TGTGCCAGCAGTTACGGGCTAGCGGGAATCTCCTACGAGCAGTACTTC.

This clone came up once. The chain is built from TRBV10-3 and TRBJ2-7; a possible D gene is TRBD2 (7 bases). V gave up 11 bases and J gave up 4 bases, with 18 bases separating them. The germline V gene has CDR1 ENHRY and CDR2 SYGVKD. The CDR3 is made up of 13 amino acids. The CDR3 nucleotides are TGTGCCGGGGGGGACACCCTGATTTACGAGCAGTACTTC. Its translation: CAGGDTLIYEQYF.

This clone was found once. CDR3 sequence: CASIRGNTEAFF. In nucleotides, the CDR3 is TGTGCCAGCATTAGGGGGAACACTGAAGCTTTCTTT. The chain couples TRBV2 to TRBJ1-1; maybe TRBD1 (5 bases). The CDR3 length is 12 residues. Germline values: CDR1 SNHLY, CDR2 FYNNEI. V gave up 7 bases and J gave up 1 base, with 7 bases separating them.

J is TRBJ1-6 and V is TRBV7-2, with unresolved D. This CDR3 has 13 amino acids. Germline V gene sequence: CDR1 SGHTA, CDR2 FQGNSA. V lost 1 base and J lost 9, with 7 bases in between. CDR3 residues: CASSLGSGSPLHF. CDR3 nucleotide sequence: TGTGCCAGCAGCTTAGGGTCGGGTTCACCCCTCCACTTT.

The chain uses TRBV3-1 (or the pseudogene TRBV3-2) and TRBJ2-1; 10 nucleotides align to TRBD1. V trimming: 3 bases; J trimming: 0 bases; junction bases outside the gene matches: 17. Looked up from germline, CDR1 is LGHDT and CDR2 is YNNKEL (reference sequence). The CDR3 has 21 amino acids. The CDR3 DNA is TGTGCCAGCAGCCACCCGAATGGCCCAGGGACAGGGGTAAGCTCCTACAATGAGCAGTTCTTC. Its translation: CASSHPNGPGTGVSSYNEQFF.

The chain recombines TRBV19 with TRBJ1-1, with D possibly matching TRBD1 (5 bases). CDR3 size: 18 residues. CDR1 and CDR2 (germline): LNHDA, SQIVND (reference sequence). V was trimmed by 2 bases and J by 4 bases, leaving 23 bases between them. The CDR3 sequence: CASSILFGLRDRGTEAFF. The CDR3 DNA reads TGTGCCAGTAGTATACTTTTTGGTCTGCGGGACCGAGGCACTGAAGCTTTCTTT.

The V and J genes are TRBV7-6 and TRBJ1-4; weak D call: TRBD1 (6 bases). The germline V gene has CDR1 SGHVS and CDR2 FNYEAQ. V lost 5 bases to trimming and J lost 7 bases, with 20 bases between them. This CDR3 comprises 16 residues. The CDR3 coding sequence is TGTGCCAGCAGCCCCCGGGGCTCGGAAGGGGGTGAAAAACTGTTTTTT. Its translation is CASSPRGSEGGEKLFF.

The CDR3 region is CASSLLGGQGARRVEQYF. DNA for the CDR3: TGTGCCAGCAGTTTATTGGGGGGACAGGGGGCGCGTAGGGTCGAGCAGTACTTC. The rearrangement links TRBV28 to TRBJ2-7; TRBD1 agrees at 12 bases. Germline-derived CDR1 and CDR2 are MDHEN and SYDVKM. Trimming at V came to 1 base and at J to 6 bases, leaving 13 bases not matched to a gene. The CDR3 extends over 18 amino acids.

This CDR3 is CASSRRDIGKAFF. The CDR3 nucleotides read TGTGCCAGCAGCCGCCGGGACATTGGGAAAGCTTTCTTT. The chain is built from TRBV5-6 and TRBJ1-1, with D tentatively TRBD1 (6 bases). V was trimmed by 4 bases and J by 9 bases, leaving 16 bases between them. This CDR3 is 13 amino acids long. Germline assignment: CDR1 SGHDT and CDR2 YYEEEE.

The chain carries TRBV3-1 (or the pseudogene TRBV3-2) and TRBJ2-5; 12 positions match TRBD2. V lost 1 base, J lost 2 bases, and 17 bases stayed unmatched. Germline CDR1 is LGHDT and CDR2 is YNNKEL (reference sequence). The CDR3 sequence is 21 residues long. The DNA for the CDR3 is TGTGCCAGCAGCCAAGTGTATAACCCGAGGGTAGGACTAGCGGGACAAGAGACCCAGTACTTC. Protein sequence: CASSQVYNPRVGLAGQETQYF.

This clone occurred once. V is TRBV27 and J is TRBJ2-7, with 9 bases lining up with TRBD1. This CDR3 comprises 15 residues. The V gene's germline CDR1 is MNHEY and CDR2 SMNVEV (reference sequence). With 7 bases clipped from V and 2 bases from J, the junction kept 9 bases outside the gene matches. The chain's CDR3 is CASKLEGQGTYEQYF. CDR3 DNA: TGTGCCAGCAAACTCGAGGGACAGGGAACCTACGAGCAGTACTTC.

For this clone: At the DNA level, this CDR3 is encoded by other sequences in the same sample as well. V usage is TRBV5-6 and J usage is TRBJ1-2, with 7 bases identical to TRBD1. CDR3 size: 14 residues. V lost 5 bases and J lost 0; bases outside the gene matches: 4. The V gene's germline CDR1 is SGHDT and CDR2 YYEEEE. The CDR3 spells CASSFGQANYGYTF. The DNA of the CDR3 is TGTGCCAGCAGTTTCGGACAGGCTAACTATGGCTACACCTTC.

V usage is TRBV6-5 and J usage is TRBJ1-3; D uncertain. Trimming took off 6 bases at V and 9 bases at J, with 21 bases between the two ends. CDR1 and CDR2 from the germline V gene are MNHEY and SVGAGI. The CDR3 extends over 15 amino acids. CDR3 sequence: CASRASPTPLSTIYF. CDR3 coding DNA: TGTGCCAGCAGAGCCTCCCCCACCCCTCTAAGCACCATATATTTT.

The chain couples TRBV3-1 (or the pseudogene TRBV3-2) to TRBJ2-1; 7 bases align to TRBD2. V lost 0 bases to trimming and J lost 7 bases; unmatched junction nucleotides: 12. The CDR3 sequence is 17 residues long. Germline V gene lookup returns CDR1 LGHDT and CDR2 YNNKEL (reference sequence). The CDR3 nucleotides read TGTGCCAGCAGCCAAGACGACGGGACTATCATCGTGAATGAGCAGTTCTTC. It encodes CASSQDDGTIIVNEQFF.

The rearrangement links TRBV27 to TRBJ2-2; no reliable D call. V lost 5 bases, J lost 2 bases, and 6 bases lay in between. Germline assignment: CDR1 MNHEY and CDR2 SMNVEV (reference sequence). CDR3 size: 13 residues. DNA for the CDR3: TGTGCCAGCAGTGCCAGTAACACCGGGGAGCTGTTTTTT. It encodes CASSASNTGELFF.

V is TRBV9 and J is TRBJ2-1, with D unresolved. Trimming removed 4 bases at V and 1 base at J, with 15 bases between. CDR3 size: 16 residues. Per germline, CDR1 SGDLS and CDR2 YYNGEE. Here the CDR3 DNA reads TGTGCCAGCAGCAAAGACTTATTAAGGTCCTACAATGAGCAGTTCTTC. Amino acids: CASSKDLLRSYNEQFF.

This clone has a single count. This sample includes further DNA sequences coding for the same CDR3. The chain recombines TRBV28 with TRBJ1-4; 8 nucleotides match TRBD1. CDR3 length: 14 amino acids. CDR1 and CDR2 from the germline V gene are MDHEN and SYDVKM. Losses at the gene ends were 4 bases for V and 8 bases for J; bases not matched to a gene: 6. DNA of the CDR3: TGTGCCAGCAGTTCTGGACAGGGACGCGAAAAACTGTTTTTT. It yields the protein CASSSGQGREKLFF.

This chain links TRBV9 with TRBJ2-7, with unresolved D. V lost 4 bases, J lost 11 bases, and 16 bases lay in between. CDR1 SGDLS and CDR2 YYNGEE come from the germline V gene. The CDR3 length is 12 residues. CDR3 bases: TGTGCCAGCAGCACCCGGGTTCACGTGGAGTACTTC. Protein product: CASSTRVHVEYF.

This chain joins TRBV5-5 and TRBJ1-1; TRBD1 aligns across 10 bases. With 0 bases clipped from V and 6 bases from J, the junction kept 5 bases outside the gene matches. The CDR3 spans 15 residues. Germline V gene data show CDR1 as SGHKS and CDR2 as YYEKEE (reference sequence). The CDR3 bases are TGTGCCAGCAGCTTGGCGGGGACAGGGGAGCCTGAAGCTTTCTTT. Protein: CASSLAGTGEPEAFF.